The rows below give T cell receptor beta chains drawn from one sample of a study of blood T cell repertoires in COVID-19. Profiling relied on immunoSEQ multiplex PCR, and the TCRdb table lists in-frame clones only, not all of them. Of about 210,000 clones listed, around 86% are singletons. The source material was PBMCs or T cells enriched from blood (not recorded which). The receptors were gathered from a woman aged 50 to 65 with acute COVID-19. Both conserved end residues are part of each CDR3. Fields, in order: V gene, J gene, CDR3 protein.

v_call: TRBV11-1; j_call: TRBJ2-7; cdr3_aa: CASRGGGGQYF
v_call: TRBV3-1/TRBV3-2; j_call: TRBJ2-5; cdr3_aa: CASSQEGVSAETQYF
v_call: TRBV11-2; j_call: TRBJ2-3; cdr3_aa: CASSLLLGTRAQYF
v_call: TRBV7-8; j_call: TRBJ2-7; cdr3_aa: CASSLEWRGRRSYEQYF
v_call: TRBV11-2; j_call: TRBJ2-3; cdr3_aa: CASSLAAPGLAGGLDTQYF
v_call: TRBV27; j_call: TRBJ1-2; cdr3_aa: CASRSPWGIYGYTF
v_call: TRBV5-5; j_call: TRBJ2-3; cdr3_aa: CASSIRGGRLTDTQYF
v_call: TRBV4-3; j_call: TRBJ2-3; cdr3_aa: CASSQDLFLAGSDTQYF
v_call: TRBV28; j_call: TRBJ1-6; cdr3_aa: CASSYSPGQVNSPLHF
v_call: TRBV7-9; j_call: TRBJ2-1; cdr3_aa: CASSYGQGRNEQFF
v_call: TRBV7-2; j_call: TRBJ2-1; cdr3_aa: CASSPSQSGGPYNEQFF
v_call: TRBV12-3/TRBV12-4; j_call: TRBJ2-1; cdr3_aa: CASSFYGGKFF
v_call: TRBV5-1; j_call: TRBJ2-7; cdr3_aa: CASSLGGGAGTGQYF
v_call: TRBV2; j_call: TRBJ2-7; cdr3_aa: CASLGQGAFEQYF
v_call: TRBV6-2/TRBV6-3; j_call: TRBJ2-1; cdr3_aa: CASIPWGLAGGHVNNEQFF
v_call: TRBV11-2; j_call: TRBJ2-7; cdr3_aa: CASRPEGAHYEQYF